This T cell receptor beta chain was captured in a study of blood T cells in healthy people across ages. Findings and caveats of the study: Nothing was known about donor CMV status, and this possibly confounded expanded clonotype changes. TCR beta diversity, measured per million T cells, fell in a roughly linear way with age.

As concerns this clonotype: What it binds is not known.

Germline-derived CDR1 and CDR2 are ENHRY and SYGVKD. Deletions cut 9 bases from V and 3 bases from J, with 15 bases between. The CDR3 runs to 13 residues. The donors, healthy Caucasians from Russia, were aged roughly 6 to 90. PCR was performed a second time for roughly 7 to 12 cycles using a sample-barcoded 5' primer and a J-beta primer mix. CDR3-containing paired-end reads numbering at least 3 million came from each sample. TCRdb re-derived calls from the 5' RACE reads in MiXCR, one entry per CDR3 protein. The sample includes over 1.5 million distinct CDR3 sequences, 49% of them seen just once. The sequencing sample was made of blood. V and J are TRBV10-3 and TRBJ2-7, with D perhaps TRBD1 (6 bases). This TCR was sampled from a woman between 35 and 50 years old in good health. The DNA for the CDR3 is TGTGCCATAGCGGTGGGACAAGGCTACGAGCAGTACTTC. Translating gives CAIAVGQGYEQYF.